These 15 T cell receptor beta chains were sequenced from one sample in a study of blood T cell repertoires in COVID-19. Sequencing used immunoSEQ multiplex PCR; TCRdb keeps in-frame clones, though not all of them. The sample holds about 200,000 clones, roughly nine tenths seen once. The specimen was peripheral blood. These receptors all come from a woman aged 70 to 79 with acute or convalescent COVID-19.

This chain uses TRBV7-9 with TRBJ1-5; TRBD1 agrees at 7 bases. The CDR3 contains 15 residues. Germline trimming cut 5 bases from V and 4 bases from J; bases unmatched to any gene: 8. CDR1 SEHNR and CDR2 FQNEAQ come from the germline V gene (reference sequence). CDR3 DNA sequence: TGTGCCAGCAGCGGTCGGGACAGTCTAAATCAGCCCCAGCATTTT. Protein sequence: CASSGRDSLNQPQHF.

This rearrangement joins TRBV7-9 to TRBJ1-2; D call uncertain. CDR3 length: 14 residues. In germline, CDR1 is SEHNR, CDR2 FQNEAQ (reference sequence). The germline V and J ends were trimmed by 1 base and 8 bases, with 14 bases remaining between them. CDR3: CASSLGRESDGYTF. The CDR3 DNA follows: TGTGCCAGCAGCTTAGGTCGGGAATCCGACGGCTACACCTTC.

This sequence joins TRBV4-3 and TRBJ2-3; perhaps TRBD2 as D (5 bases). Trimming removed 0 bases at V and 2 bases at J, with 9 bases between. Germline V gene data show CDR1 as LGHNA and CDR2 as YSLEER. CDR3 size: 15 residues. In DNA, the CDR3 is TGCGCCAGCAGCCAAGATCGACTACCCACAGATACGCAGTATTTT. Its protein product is CASSQDRLPTDTQYF.

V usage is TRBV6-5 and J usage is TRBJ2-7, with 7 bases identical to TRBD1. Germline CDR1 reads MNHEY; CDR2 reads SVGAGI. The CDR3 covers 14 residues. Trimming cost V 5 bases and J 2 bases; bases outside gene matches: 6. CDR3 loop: CASSRPGTAYEQYF. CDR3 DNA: TGTGCCAGCAGTCGCCCTGGGACAGCCTACGAGCAGTACTTC.

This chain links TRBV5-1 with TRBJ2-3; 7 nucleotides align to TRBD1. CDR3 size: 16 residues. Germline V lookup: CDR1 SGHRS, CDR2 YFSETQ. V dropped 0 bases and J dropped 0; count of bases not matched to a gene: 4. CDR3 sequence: CASSLEGGYSTDTQYF. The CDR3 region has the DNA TGCGCCAGCAGCTTGGAAGGGGGCTATAGCACAGATACGCAGTATTTT.

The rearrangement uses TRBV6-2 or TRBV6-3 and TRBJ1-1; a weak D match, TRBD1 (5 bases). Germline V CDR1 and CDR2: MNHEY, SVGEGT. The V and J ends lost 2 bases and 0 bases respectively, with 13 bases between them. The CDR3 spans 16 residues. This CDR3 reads CASSYATVSMNTEAFF. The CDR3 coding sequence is TGTGCCAGCAGTTACGCGACAGTGAGCATGAACACTGAAGCTTTCTTT.

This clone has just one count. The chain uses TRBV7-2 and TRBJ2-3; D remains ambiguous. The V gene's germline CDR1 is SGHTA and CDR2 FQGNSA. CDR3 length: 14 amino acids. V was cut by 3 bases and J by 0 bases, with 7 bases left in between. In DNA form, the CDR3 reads TGTGCCAGCAGCTTTAGCCATAGCACAGATACGCAGTATTTT. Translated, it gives CASSFSHSTDTQYF.

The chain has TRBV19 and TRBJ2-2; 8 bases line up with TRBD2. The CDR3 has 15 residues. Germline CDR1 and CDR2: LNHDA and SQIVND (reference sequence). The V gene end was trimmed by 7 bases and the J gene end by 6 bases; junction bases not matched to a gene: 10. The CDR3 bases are TGTGCCAGTATATCCCGCGGGAGGAGGGCCGGGGAGCTGTTTTTT. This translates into CASISRGRRAGELFF.

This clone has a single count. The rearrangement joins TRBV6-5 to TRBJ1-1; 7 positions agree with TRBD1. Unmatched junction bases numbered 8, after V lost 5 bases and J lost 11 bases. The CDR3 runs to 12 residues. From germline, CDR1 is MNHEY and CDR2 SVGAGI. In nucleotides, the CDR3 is TGTGCCAGCAGTACCCTGACAGGGAGGGCTTTCTTT. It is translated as CASSTLTGRAFF.

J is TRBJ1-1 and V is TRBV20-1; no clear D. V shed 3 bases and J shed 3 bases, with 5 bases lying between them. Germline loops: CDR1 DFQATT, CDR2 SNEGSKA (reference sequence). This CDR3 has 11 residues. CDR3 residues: CSARGHTEAFF. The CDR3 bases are TGCAGTGCTAGGGGCCACACTGAAGCTTTCTTT.

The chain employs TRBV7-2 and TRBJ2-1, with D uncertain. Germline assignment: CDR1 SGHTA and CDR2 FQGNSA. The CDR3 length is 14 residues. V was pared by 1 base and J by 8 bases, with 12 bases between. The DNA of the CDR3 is TGTGCCAGCAGCTTAGGAAGGCAGAGCGATGAGCAGTTCTTC. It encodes CASSLGRQSDEQFF.

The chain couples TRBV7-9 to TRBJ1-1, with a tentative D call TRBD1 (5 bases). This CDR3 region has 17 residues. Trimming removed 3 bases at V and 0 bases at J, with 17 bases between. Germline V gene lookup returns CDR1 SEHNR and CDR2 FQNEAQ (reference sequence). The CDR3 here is CASSFGGTAHLNTEAFF. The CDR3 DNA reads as TGTGCCAGCAGCTTTGGGGGGACGGCACACTTGAACACTGAAGCTTTCTTT.

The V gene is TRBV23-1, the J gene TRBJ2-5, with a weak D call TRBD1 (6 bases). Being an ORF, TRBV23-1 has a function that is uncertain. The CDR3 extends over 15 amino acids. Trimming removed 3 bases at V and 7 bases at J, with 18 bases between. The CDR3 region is CASSHPRGREWTQYF. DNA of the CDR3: TGCGCCAGCAGTCACCCCAGGGGCCGAGAATGGACCCAGTACTTC.

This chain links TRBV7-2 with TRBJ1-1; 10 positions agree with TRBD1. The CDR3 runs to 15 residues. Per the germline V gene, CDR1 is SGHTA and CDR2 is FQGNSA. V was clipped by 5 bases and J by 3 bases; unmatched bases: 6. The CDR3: CASSPDRGRYTEAFF. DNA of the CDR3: TGTGCCAGCAGCCCAGACAGGGGGCGGTACACTGAAGCTTTCTTT.

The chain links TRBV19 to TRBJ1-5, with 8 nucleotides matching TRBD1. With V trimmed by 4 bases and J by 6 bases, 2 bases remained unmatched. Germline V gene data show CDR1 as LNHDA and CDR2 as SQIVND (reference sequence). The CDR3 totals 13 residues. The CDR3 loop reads CASSKTGVQPQHF. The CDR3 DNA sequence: TGTGCCAGTAGTAAGACAGGGGTTCAGCCCCAGCATTTT.